Detailed here is one TCR beta chain. The antigen it recognizes is unknown. Base-call qualities are not available, and no considerably larger clone is one nucleotide away. The sample comes from a study of beta chain features in type 1 diabetes (dated by TCRdb to the late 2010s). Study-level background: Mean age, gender distribution, total cell number and subset yield did not differ between patients and healthy donors. A total of roughly 99 million sorted cells were examined across all samples, and the number of cells per subset was strongly correlated with RNA yield. In the study, recently diagnosed type 1 diabetes patients and matched healthy donors were compared on the TCRB repertoires of their sorted circulating CD4+ T cell subsets. Whereas all 28 donors provided naive and central memory subsets, regulatory and stem cell-like memory subsets were isolated from just 8 patients and about 8 healthy donors.

All of the isolated RNA was reverse transcribed with the High Capacity cDNA Reverse Transcription Kit, so expressed TCRB transcripts were sequenced. Naive, central memory and regulatory T cell samples underwent deep immunoSEQ sequencing, averaging around 3.9 million total reads per sample. Sorted cells were lysed in RLT buffer and RNA was extracted with DNase-treated RNeasy Micro or Mini kits, depending on cell number. Each cell subset was processed on its own to prevent cross-contamination, while patient and healthy donor samples were processed together. Using the immunoSEQ multiplex PCR, TCRB sequences were amplified from cDNA into 87-bp fragments spanning the CDR3 region. Sequencing of the amplicons was done on the Illumina HiSeq platform. Regarding the original processing steps: Synthetic template baselines were used to correct PCR bias computationally, reads within Hamming distance 2 were collapsed, and singletons that could not be merged were discarded. Reads were aligned to IMGT to assign V, D and J genes, CDR3 length, and insertions or deletions at six rearrangement sites. Within each subset, clonotype counts were normalized to the number of sorted cells before true diversity and Gini coefficients were calculated with the tcR R package. The overlap coefficient, calculated on TCRB nucleotide sequences, was used to measure repertoire sharing. Out-of-frame TCRB sequences from naive cells were analyzed as a proxy for the pre-selection repertoire. TCRdb's version of the immuneACCESS table is confined to in-frame rearrangements and falls short of the full clone set. An unresolved V gene accounts for under half of the shortfall where checked; the remainder is of unknown origin. From that table come the V and J calls and clone size; the DNA was used to work out D and trimming. For this sample the table gives roughly 250,000 clones, of which over 65% were detected only once. The top ten clones comprise almost 0.055% of the sample.

A single peripheral blood draw of about 116 mL on average was collected from each donor into heparinised tubes. Using a panel that included CD45RO, CCR7, CD25, CD127, CD95 and CD27, naive, central memory, regulatory and stem cell-like memory CD4+ T cells were sorted on a BD FACSAria II. A purity above 95% was achieved for all sorted populations. PBMCs were isolated right away by Lymphoprep density gradient centrifugation and were stained directly, without culture. To minimize batch effects, samples were stained and sorted in pairs, one healthy donor with one patient per experiment. The germline V gene (reference sequence) sets CDR1 to LNHDA and CDR2 to SQIVND. The CDR3 runs 14 amino acids, cysteine and phenylalanine included. Only CDR3 DNA remains: 42 bases, in frame from the first base. V sheds 5 bases and J sheds 0 bases, leaving 7 bases between their ends. The paper's findings and limits, for the study overall: At VDJ recombination sites, patients with type 1 diabetes made fewer insertions and deleted more nucleotides, a pattern implying thymic rearrangement abnormalities. Shorter templates might have been favored by PCR, but patient and control samples were amplified and corrected together, so both groups would have been affected equally by any skew. Type 1 diabetes patients showed a moderate but significant shortening of TCRB CDR3 length in all four CD4+ subsets. Only small numbers of individuals were included in the HLA sub-analyses, which left unresolved whether HLA type had any influence on TCRB rearrangement. Naive, central memory and regulatory TCRB repertoires appeared to be more similar among patients than among healthy donors. Because cDNA was sequenced instead of genomic DNA, activated cells with high expression could be over-represented, although the groups did not differ in activation or CD3 levels.

The material sequenced was naive CD4+ T cells from blood. In light of the paper, this sample's cell subset or site label describes: true naive CD4+ T cells. This clonotype originated in a man aged 25-45 years in good health. This chain is built from TRBV19 and TRBJ1-4; no D gene is confidently identified. Here the CDR3 is given as CASSDLATNEKLFF. The nucleotides are TGTGCCAGTAGTGACCTCGCAACTAATGAAAAACTGTTTTTT.